This T cell receptor (beta chain) emerged from a study of cytomegalovirus exposure and HLA in healthy donors. Study as a whole: Around 180 million T cells yielded around 120 million unique TCR beta sequences in earlier analysis. Notes on the study in general: For most TCR beta V segments, an earlier analysis put the productive rate at about 87% or about 30% of the time.

The primer mix had 60 Vbeta and 13 Jbeta primers. Sequenced by immunoSEQ multiplex PCR; TCRdb stores in-frame clones only, minus some. The data hold around 130,000 clones, with around 83% observed a single time. Trimming shortened V by 0 bases and J by 5 bases, and 5 bases separated the two germline ends. CDR3 size: 13 residues. Germline V gene data show CDR1 as SGHRS and CDR2 as YFSETQ. As for this clone: Its antigen remains unknown.

Samples came from healthy bone marrow donors. Material: PBMCs. The chain links TRBV5-1 to TRBJ2-2; no firm D call. The receptor was derived from a woman under 30 in good health and CMV-seropositive. As DNA, the CDR3 is TGCGCCAGCAGCTTGGCCCTAACCGGGGAGCTGTTTTTT. It translates to CASSLALTGELFF.